The 24 T cell receptor beta chains reported below all come from one sample, sequenced in a study of vaccination and CD4 T cells after COVID-19 (dated by TCRdb to 2022 to 2024). In the paper's terms, the treatment or condition label means: approximately 9-day PBMC culture with coronavirus spike peptide pools or control peptides (ViraFEST assay). Libraries were made using PCR. The instrument given in TCRdb is Illumina iSeq 100. DNA from cultured CD4+ T cells underwent TCR sequencing with the Oncomine TCR Beta short-read assay at the Johns Hopkins FTIC core. TCRdb trimmed the raw reads at Q25, called clones with MiXCR and kept productive beta chains. Identical CDR3 proteins give one entry, which carries the most common genes and DNA. The sample table contains under 20,000 distinct CDR3 sequences; only one count was recorded for about 50% of them. The ten largest clones represent 7.2% of the sample. These receptors' targets are unknown.

The sample in question was CD4+ T cells from blood, cultured in vitro, obtained before SARS-CoV-2 vaccination. Source of these receptors: a human donor who had recovered from COVID-19.

This rearrangement joins TRBV20-1 to TRBJ2-5, with 8 bases aligning to TRBD1. V was pared by 0 bases and J by 3 bases, with 6 bases of the junction left unmatched. The CDR3 consists of 15 residues. From germline, CDR1 is DFQATT and CDR2 SNEGSKA (reference sequence). CDR3: CSARESGTGEETQYF. The CDR3 DNA reads as TGCAGTGCTAGAGAGTCCGGGACAGGAGAAGAGACCCAGTACTTC.

This chain connects TRBV4-3 to TRBJ2-5, with TRBD1 as a possible D gene (5 bases). The CDR3 is 15 amino acids. The germline CDR1 and CDR2 sequences are LGHNA and YSLEER. V was pared by 1 base and J by 1 base, with 10 bases between. DNA for the CDR3: TGCGCCAGCAGCCAAGCTTTACAGGTCCAAGAGACCCAGTACTTC. Its translation: CASSQALQVQETQYF.

This clonotype occurred a few times. V gene TRBV2 combines with J gene TRBJ1-2; the D is unclear. This CDR3 is 13 amino acids long. Trimming took 4 bases from V and 7 from J, leaving 13 bases between them. CDR1 is SNHLY, CDR2 FYNNEI, per germline. Here the CDR3 DNA reads TGTGCCAGCAGTGTCGGCTCCCATGGTGGCTACACCTTC. Its protein is CASSVGSHGGYTF.

J is TRBJ1-5 and V is TRBV2, with D perhaps TRBD1 (5 bases). CDR3 size: 13 residues. Trimming cost V 6 bases and J 0 bases, with 6 bases left between them. Germline assignment: CDR1 SNHLY and CDR2 FYNNEI. Written as DNA, the CDR3 is TGTGCCAGCAGAGGGGATAGCAATCAGCCCCAGCATTTT. Amino acids: CASRGDSNQPQHF.

There are a few counts of this clonotype. V and J are TRBV7-9 and TRBJ1-2; unclear D gene. Trimming pared 5 bases from V and 1 base from J, leaving 17 bases between. This CDR3 comprises 16 residues. Germline CDR1 is SEHNR and CDR2 is FQNEAQ (reference sequence). The CDR3 DNA reads TGTGCCAGCAGCCCCATGAGGGAGGGTTATAACTATGGCTACACCTTC. Its protein product is CASSPMREGYNYGYTF.

This clonotype was counted between two and nine times. The chain is built from TRBV6-2 or TRBV6-3 and TRBJ2-7; 7 bases fit TRBD2. Germline CDR1 and CDR2: MNHEY and SVGEGT. The junction had 24 bases not matched to a gene; V was cut back by 5 bases and J by 5 bases. The CDR3 totals 19 residues. The CDR3 here is CASSPSLREGSVRRNEQYF. CDR3 nucleotide sequence: TGTGCCAGCAGTCCTAGCCTGAGGGAGGGCTCCGTAAGAAGAAACGAGCAGTACTTC.

This clonotype occurred a few times. This chain uses TRBV24-1 with TRBJ1-2; D uncertain. V dropped 4 bases and J dropped 5 bases, with 10 bases sitting between them. The CDR3 is made up of 13 amino acids. CDR1 and CDR2 from the germline V gene are KGHDR and SFDVKD. CDR3 amino acids: CATSETGGYGYTF. The CDR3 DNA sequence: TGTGCCACCAGTGAAACGGGAGGGTATGGCTACACCTTC.

V and J are TRBV6-1 and TRBJ1-1, with D unresolved. Trimming left V 8 bases short and J 2 bases short, with 12 bases between. There are 13 residues in the CDR3. Looked up from germline, CDR1 is MNHNS and CDR2 is SASEGT. The CDR3 sequence: CASRRQENTEAFF. CDR3 in DNA: TGTGCCAGCCGTAGGCAGGAAAACACTGAAGCTTTCTTT.

The rearrangement joins TRBV10-1 to TRBJ2-2; TRBD1 or TRBD2 may be the D gene (5 bases each). Germline CDR1 WNHNN, CDR2 SYGVQD (reference sequence). V lost 3 bases and J lost 6, with 11 bases in between. The CDR3 extends over 14 amino acids. This chain's CDR3 is CASSEEGPPGELFF. The DNA for the CDR3 is TGCGCCAGCAGTGAAGAGGGACCCCCCGGGGAGCTGTTTTTT.

The V call is TRBV20-1, the J call TRBJ2-3, with 8 positions matching TRBD2. Germline V gene sequence: CDR1 DFQATT, CDR2 SNEGSKA (reference sequence). This CDR3 is 16 amino acids long. J lost 3 bases, V lost 5 bases, and 13 bases had no gene match. CDR3 loop: CSAPEWTSSRTDTQYF. CDR3 DNA sequence: TGCAGTGCTCCCGAATGGACTAGCTCTCGAACAGATACGCAGTATTTT.

This clonotype was found a few times. This chain links TRBV20-1 with TRBJ2-1; 10 positions match TRBD1. The germline V gene encodes CDR1 DFQATT and CDR2 SNEGSKA (reference sequence). With 4 bases clipped from V and 7 bases from J, the junction kept 4 bases outside the gene matches. This CDR3 comprises 13 residues. CDR3 DNA sequence: TGCAGTGCTACGGGGACAGGGGTAAATGAGCAGTTCTTC. Translating gives CSATGTGVNEQFF.

The chain couples TRBV5-1 to TRBJ2-7; D may match TRBD1 or TRBD2 (5 bases each). This CDR3 region has 16 residues. The germline gives CDR1 SGHRS, CDR2 YFSETQ. The V and J ends lost 4 bases and 7 bases respectively, with 24 bases between them. This chain's CDR3 is CASSPGTGTHLGEQYF. The CDR3 bases are TGCGCCAGCAGCCCCGGGACGGGGACCCACCTCGGGGAGCAGTACTTC.

In this sample, this clonotype turned up a few times. This sequence joins TRBV20-1 and TRBJ2-5, with 10 positions matching TRBD2. The CDR3 runs 15 residues. The V gene's germline CDR1 is DFQATT and CDR2 SNEGSKA (reference sequence). J was trimmed by 5 bases and V by 6 bases; bases with no gene match: 12. The CDR3 bases are TGCAGTGCCCGAAGGGCTAGCGGGAGTTATGAGACCCAGTACTTC. This sequence encodes CSARRASGSYETQYF.

The chain carries TRBV24-1 and TRBJ2-5; tentative D call: TRBD1 (6 bases). V lost 7 bases and J 2 bases, leaving 10 bases between the germline ends. The CDR3 extends over 13 amino acids. The germline V gene encodes CDR1 KGHDR and CDR2 SFDVKD. CDR3 region: CATRGDIQETQYF. The CDR3 DNA reads as TGTGCCACCAGGGGGGACATTCAAGAGACCCAGTACTTC.

This clonotype was seen more than once but under ten times. V is TRBV7-3 and J is TRBJ2-2; perhaps TRBD1 as D (5 bases). This CDR3 is 14 amino acids long. The V end lost 5 bases, the J end lost 2 bases, and 9 bases lay between the germline ends. From germline, CDR1 is SGHTA and CDR2 FQGTGA. This CDR3 is CASSPQGNTGELFF. The CDR3 region has the DNA TGTGCCAGCAGCCCCCAGGGAAACACCGGGGAGCTGTTTTTT.

The chain uses TRBV18 and TRBJ1-5; D ambiguous. The germline gives CDR1 KGHSH, CDR2 LQKENI. This CDR3 is built from 13 residues. Trimming took off 3 bases at V and 4 bases at J, with 7 bases between the two ends. The CDR3 is CASSPDQNQPQHF. For the CDR3, the DNA is TGTGCCAGCTCACCCGACCAAAATCAGCCCCAGCATTTT.

This clonotype was seen a few times. The chain carries TRBV20-1 and TRBJ2-2; no reliable D call. Germline values: CDR1 DFQATT, CDR2 SNEGSKA (reference sequence). This CDR3 is built from 13 residues. V lost 5 bases, J lost 4 bases, and 11 bases lay in between. CDR3 sequence (DNA): TGCAGTGCTTATGGAGTTGGCACCGGGGAGCTGTTTTTT. It yields the protein CSAYGVGTGELFF.

The genes are TRBV24-1 and TRBJ2-3; D is unresolved. The germline V and J ends were trimmed by 1 base and 4 bases, with 5 bases remaining between them. Germline V gene sequence: CDR1 KGHDR, CDR2 SFDVKD. The CDR3 is 13 residues long. The DNA for the CDR3 is TGTGCCACCAGTGATTTTTTATCAGATACGCAGTATTTT. Protein sequence: CATSDFLSDTQYF.

This clonotype has only one observation. The chain has TRBV9 and TRBJ2-1, with D perhaps TRBD1 (6 bases). This CDR3 contains 15 residues. V lost 4 bases and J 3 bases, leaving 14 bases between the germline ends. Germline CDR1 is SGDLS and CDR2 is YYNGEE. The CDR3 region is CASSLKTGVYNEQFF. The DNA of the CDR3 is TGTGCCAGCAGCCTCAAGACAGGCGTCTACAATGAGCAGTTCTTC.

The CDR3 is CASSFLAGRPDNEQFF. DNA of the CDR3: TGCGCCAGCAGCTTCCTAGCGGGCCGTCCCGACAATGAGCAGTTCTTC. The gene calls are TRBV5-1 and TRBJ2-1, with 8 bases aligning to TRBD2. With 2 bases clipped from V and 5 bases from J, the junction kept 9 bases outside the gene matches. Germline V CDR1 and CDR2: SGHRS, YFSETQ. The CDR3 is 16 amino acids. The entire variable domain, with the rest obtained from reference TRBV5-1 and TRBJ2-1, is as follows: KAGVTQTPRYLIKTRGQQVTLSCSPISGHRSVSWYQQTPGQGLQFLFEYFSETQRNKGNFPGRFSGRQFSNSRSEMNVSTLELGDSALYLCASSFLAGRPDNEQFFGPGTRLTVL.

The rearrangement links TRBV12-3 or TRBV12-4 to TRBJ1-2; TRBD1 is a possible D gene (5 bases). This CDR3 comprises 14 residues. Trimming stripped 2 bases from V and 4 bases from J, with 11 bases between. The CDR3 nucleotides are TGTGCCAGCAGTTTAAGGCAGGGTTCCTATGGCTACACCTTC. Protein: CASSLRQGSYGYTF.

The chain is built from TRBV7-8 and TRBJ2-1, with TRBD2 identical over 7 bases. Trimming removed 1 base from V and 5 bases from J; junction bases left unmatched: 14. The CDR3 has 18 amino acids. Germline V CDR1 and CDR2: SGHVS, FQNEAQ. CDR3 amino acids: CASSLDLRAGALNNEQFF. Written as DNA, the CDR3 is TGTGCCAGCAGCTTAGATTTACGGGCGGGAGCCTTGAACAATGAGCAGTTCTTC.

This clonotype occurred a few times. The CDR3 bases are TGCAGTGCGGCAACAACTAGCGGCCCATACAATGAGCAGTTCTTC. Residues: CSAATTSGPYNEQFF. The chain carries TRBV20-1 and TRBJ2-1, with 8 bases that match TRBD2. CDR3 length equals 15 residues. After removal of 6 bases from V and 4 bases from J, the junction contained 11 bases not matched to a gene. Germline CDR1 and CDR2: DFQATT and SNEGSKA (reference sequence).

By frequency in the sample, this clonotype is medium-sized. This chain connects TRBV4-3 to TRBJ2-5, with 7 bases aligning to TRBD1. V gave up 4 bases and J gave up 7 bases; unmatched junction bases: 18. The CDR3 length is 17 residues. Germline V gene data show CDR1 as LGHNA and CDR2 as YSLEER. The CDR3, as DNA: TGCGCCAGCAGCCCCCGCATCGGACAGGCCGGATCGGGGACCCAGTACTTC. Its protein is CASSPRIGQAGSGTQYF.